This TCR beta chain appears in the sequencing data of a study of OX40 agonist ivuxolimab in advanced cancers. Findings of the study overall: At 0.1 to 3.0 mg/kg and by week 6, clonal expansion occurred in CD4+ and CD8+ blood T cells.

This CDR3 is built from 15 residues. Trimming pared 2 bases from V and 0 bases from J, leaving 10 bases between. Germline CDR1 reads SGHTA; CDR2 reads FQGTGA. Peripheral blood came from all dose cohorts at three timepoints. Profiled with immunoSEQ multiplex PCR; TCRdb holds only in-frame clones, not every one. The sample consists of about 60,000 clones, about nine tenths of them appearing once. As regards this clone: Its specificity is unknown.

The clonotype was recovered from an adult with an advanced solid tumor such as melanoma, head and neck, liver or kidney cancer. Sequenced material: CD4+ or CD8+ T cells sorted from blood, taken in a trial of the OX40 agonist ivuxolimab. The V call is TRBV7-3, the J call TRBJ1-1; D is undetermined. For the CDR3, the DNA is TGTGCCAGCAGCTTAGCAGGACCCCTGAACACTGAAGCTTTCTTT. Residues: CASSLAGPLNTEAFF.